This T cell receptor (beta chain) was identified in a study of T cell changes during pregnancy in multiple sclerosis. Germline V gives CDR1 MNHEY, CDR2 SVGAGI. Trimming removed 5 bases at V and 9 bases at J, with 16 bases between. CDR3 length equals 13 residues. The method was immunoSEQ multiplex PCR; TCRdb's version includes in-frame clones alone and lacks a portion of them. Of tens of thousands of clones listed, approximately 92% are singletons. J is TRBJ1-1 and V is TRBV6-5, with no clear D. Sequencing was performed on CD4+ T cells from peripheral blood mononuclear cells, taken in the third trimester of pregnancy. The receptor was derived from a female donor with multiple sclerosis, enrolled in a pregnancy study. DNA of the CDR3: TGTGCCAGCAGTCGCGGTGGATCCGATAAAGCTTTCTTT. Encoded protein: CASSRGGSDKAFF.